The 8 T cell receptor beta chains given below trace back to one sample, sequenced in a study of blood T cell repertoires in COVID-19 (dated by TCRdb to between 2020 and 2021). Library method: the immunoSEQ multiplex PCR assay. TCRdb holds this immuneACCESS table with in-frame rearrangements only. Some clones are missing; in checked studies, unresolved V genes explain under half, and the rest has no known cause. The sample yields 190,000 or so clones; 75% to 90% were counted once. The ten largest clones add up to roughly 4.9% of the sample. Input material: PBMCs or T cells enriched from blood (not recorded which). These receptors were taken from a woman aged 25 to 39 who had been exposed to COVID-19.

The V call is TRBV4-2, the J call TRBJ2-4, with 10 nucleotides matching TRBD1. The CDR3 runs to 15 residues. Germline V gene data show CDR1 as LGHNA and CDR2 as YNFKEQ. V was pared by 1 base and J by 4 bases, with 1 base of the junction left unmatched. The chain's CDR3 is CASSQGQGAKNIQYF. CDR3 sequence (DNA): TGTGCCAGCAGCCAAGGACAGGGGGCGAAAAACATTCAGTACTTC.

The J gene is TRBJ1-6, the V gene TRBV11-2; tentatively, D is TRBD1 (5 bases). Trimming cost V 0 bases and J 8 bases, with 5 bases left between them. The CDR3 is 13 residues long. Germline V gene lookup returns CDR1 SGHAT and CDR2 FQNNGV. DNA of the CDR3: TGTGCCAGCAGCTTAGACAGGGATTCACCCCTCCACTTT. Its translation: CASSLDRDSPLHF.

The chain couples TRBV3-1 (or the pseudogene TRBV3-2) to TRBJ2-2, with D possibly being TRBD2 (6 bases). This CDR3 region has 15 residues. From germline, CDR1 is LGHDT and CDR2 YNNKEL (reference sequence). The V gene lost 7 bases and the J gene lost 1 base, with 13 bases spanning the gap. The CDR3 loop reads CASTLDGGNTGELFF. The CDR3 DNA sequence: TGTGCCAGCACCTTGGACGGGGGGAACACCGGGGAGCTGTTTTTT.

The CDR3 sequence is CASTHYDSPLHF. CDR3 coding DNA: TGTGCCAGCACCCACTACGATTCACCCCTCCACTTT. The chain joins TRBV6-1 to TRBJ1-6; no clear D gene. Between the trimmed V and J ends, which lost 7 bases and 8 bases, there was a span of 9 bases. CDR3 length equals 12 residues. The germline V gene encodes CDR1 MNHNS and CDR2 SASEGT.

The chain has TRBV19 and TRBJ1-5, with D possibly being TRBD1 (5 bases). The V and J ends lost 3 bases and 3 bases respectively, with 9 bases between them. Germline-derived CDR1 and CDR2 are LNHDA and SQIVND (reference sequence). The CDR3 spans 14 residues. This chain's CDR3 is CASSISGFNQPQHF. The CDR3 nucleotides read TGTGCCAGTAGTATTTCAGGGTTCAATCAGCCCCAGCATTTT. Full variable domain (remainder filled in from reference TRBV19 and TRBJ1-5): DGGITQSPKYLFRKEGQNVTLSCEQNLNHDAMYWYRQDPGQGLRLIYYSQIVNDFQKGDIAEGYSVSREKKESFPLTVTSAQKNPTAFYLCASSISGFNQPQHFGDGTRLSIL.

This clone was counted between two and nine times. J is TRBJ2-6 and V is TRBV6-1; 9 bases align to TRBD1. The junction had 9 bases not matched to a gene; V was cut back by 2 bases and J by 4 bases. This CDR3 contains 18 residues. CDR1 is MNHNS, CDR2 SASEGT, per germline. As DNA, the CDR3 is TGTGCCAGCAGTGAACTTACAGGGGGCGCTGGAGGGGCCAACGTCCTGACTTTC. It is translated as CASSELTGGAGGANVLTF.

This sequence joins TRBV19 and TRBJ2-1; 7 bases match TRBD2. Germline V gene lookup returns CDR1 LNHDA and CDR2 SQIVND (reference sequence). The CDR3 loop spans 13 amino acids. With 6 bases clipped from V and 4 bases from J, the junction kept 3 bases outside the gene matches. CDR3: CASRPSGYNEQFF. CDR3 nucleotide sequence: TGTGCCAGTAGACCTAGCGGTTACAATGAGCAGTTCTTC.

This chain joins TRBV5-1 and TRBJ2-1; tentatively, D is TRBD2 (5 bases). Germline V gene sequence: CDR1 SGHRS, CDR2 YFSETQ. V lost 3 bases and J lost 3, with 13 bases in between. This CDR3 spans 15 amino acids. The CDR3 spells CASSSYGLDYNEQFF. The CDR3 DNA reads TGCGCCAGCAGCTCTTACGGACTTGACTACAATGAGCAGTTCTTC.